The entry below gives a single T cell receptor (beta chain) sequence along with its context. The same CDR3 arises from other DNA sequences in this sample as well. V dropped 2 bases and J dropped 1; count of bases not matched to a gene: 2. Germline lookup yields CDR1 SGHRS and CDR2 YFSETQ. The CDR3 has 15 residues. This sample stems from a study of blood T cell repertoires in COVID-19. The table came from immunoSEQ multiplex PCR; TCRdb's copy has only in-frame clones and leaves some out. In the table there are 500,000 to 600,000 clones, 70% to 90% of which are singletons. Sequencing was performed on peripheral blood. The chain combines TRBV5-1 with TRBJ2-2, with 7 bases aligning to TRBD1. The clonotype originates from a woman in her fifties or sixties with COVID-19, enrolled during active disease. CDR3 sequence (DNA): TGCGCCAGCAGCTTAAGACAGGGGAACACCGGGGAGCTGTTTTTT. This translates into CASSLRQGNTGELFF.